The 32 T cell receptor beta chains presented below share a single source sample, sequenced in a study of a mutant IDH1 vaccine in newly diagnosed glioma (dated by TCRdb to the early 2020s). The sample's time point label, decoded: baseline, week 1 (first vaccination visit). In the paper's terms, the treatment or condition label means: pre-vaccination baseline after standard-of-care therapy. The method behind the library was the immunoSEQ multiplex PCR assay. TCRdb re-hosts the immuneACCESS table, in-frame sequences only. Its copies lack some clones; in the studies checked, an unresolved V gene accounts for under half of them, and the cause for the rest is not known. This sample has 99,000 or so clones in its table, and about 90% of those were observed once. Together, the top ten hold approximately 0.6% of the sample. Sequences were derived from PBMCs, sampled from a glioma patient treated with radiotherapy, temozolomide or both. The receptors here all came from a woman aged 45-65 years with glioma.

The rearrangement joins TRBV11-2 to TRBJ1-2; 10 bases are shared with TRBD1. Germline values: CDR1 SGHAT, CDR2 FQNNGV. Germline trimming cut 6 bases from V and 8 bases from J; bases unmatched to any gene: 12. The CDR3 consists of 15 residues. CDR3 sequence (DNA): TGTGCCAGCAGAGCAATCCGACAGGGGGCGCGGGGCTACACCTTC. As protein: CASRAIRQGARGYTF.

This rearrangement joins TRBV6-6 to TRBJ1-1; 7 bases are shared with TRBD1. V shed 7 bases and J 6 bases; nucleotides not matched to a gene: 14. Per germline, CDR1 MNHNY and CDR2 SVGAGI (reference sequence). CDR3 size: 15 residues. The CDR3 DNA sequence: TGTGCCAGCAACCTACGGGGGCAGGGGGTCGCTGAAGCTTTCTTT. Amino acid sequence: CASNLRGQGVAEAFF.

This chain connects TRBV6-6 to TRBJ2-2; D may be TRBD2 (5 bases). Germline V gives CDR1 MNHNY, CDR2 SVGAGI (reference sequence). V was trimmed by 1 base and J by 4 bases, leaving 10 bases between them. This CDR3 spans 15 amino acids. For the CDR3, the DNA is TGTGCCAGCAGTTACTTCGGCCGGGGCACCGGGGAGCTGTTTTTT. Protein sequence: CASSYFGRGTGELFF.

CDR3 residues: CASSQRFSGANVLTF. As DNA, the CDR3 is TGTGCCAGCAGCCAACGGTTCTCTGGGGCCAACGTCCTGACTTTC. This sequence joins TRBV14 and TRBJ2-6; D remains ambiguous. The CDR3 length is 15 residues. Trimming pared 2 bases from V and 0 bases from J, leaving 5 bases between. CDR1 is SGHDN, CDR2 FVKESK, per germline.

This clone was seen just once. V and J are TRBV5-5 and TRBJ2-2; tentatively, D is TRBD2 (5 bases). The CDR3 is 15 amino acids. V dropped 4 bases and J dropped 5 bases, with 15 bases sitting between them. The germline CDR1 and CDR2 sequences are SGHKS and YYEKEE (reference sequence). DNA of the CDR3: TGTGCCAGCAGCCCGCGGGTCCGGTGGACCGGGGAGCTGTTTTTT. Its translation: CASSPRVRWTGELFF.

The rearrangement joins TRBV6-5 to TRBJ2-3; 9 bases match TRBD2. The CDR3 runs 16 residues. V lost 1 base to trimming and J lost 5 bases; unmatched junction nucleotides: 7. CDR1 and CDR2 (germline): MNHEY, SVGAGI. This CDR3 reads CASSYLASGEGDTQYF. CDR3 sequence (DNA): TGTGCCAGCAGTTACTTGGCTAGCGGGGAGGGAGATACGCAGTATTTT.

The chain couples TRBV5-1 to TRBJ1-2; D may be TRBD1 (5 bases). The CDR3 is 15 residues long. V lost 0 bases to trimming and J lost 6 bases, with 15 bases between them. Germline loops: CDR1 SGHRS, CDR2 YFSETQ. The CDR3 DNA is TGCGCCAGCAGCTTGGAGGGAAAAAGGGGCGATGGCTACACCTTC. Translating gives CASSLEGKRGDGYTF.

V gene TRBV25-1 combines with J gene TRBJ1-2, with 12 bases aligning to TRBD1. CDR1 is MGHDK and CDR2 is SYGVNS in the germline V gene. The length of the CDR3 is 14 residues. The V segment lost 5 bases and the J segment 4 bases; nucleotides outside the gene matches: 2. The CDR3 is CASSPGQGAYGYTF. The CDR3 coding sequence is TGTGCCAGCAGTCCGGGACAGGGGGCCTATGGCTACACCTTC.

The rearrangement joins TRBV7-9 to TRBJ1-1; D remains unclear. This CDR3 comprises 14 residues. Germline CDR1 reads SEHNR; CDR2 reads FQNEAQ (reference sequence). Trimming removed 0 bases at V and 0 bases at J, with 5 bases between. The CDR3 protein is CASSLAPLNTEAFF. CDR3 nucleotide sequence: TGTGCCAGCAGCTTAGCCCCCCTGAACACTGAAGCTTTCTTT.

This clone was counted a single time. The chain employs TRBV9 and TRBJ2-3; D is possibly TRBD2 (5 bases). Trimming shortened V by 4 bases and J by 6 bases, and 18 bases separated the two germline ends. The CDR3 is 15 amino acids. Germline V gene lookup returns CDR1 SGDLS and CDR2 YYNGEE. Written as DNA, the CDR3 is TGTGCCAGCAGCCTCCTGGGTGGGAGATTGGATACGCAGTATTTT. It encodes CASSLLGGRLDTQYF.

The chain links TRBV4-2 to TRBJ2-3, with 8 bases lining up with TRBD1. The V segment lost 5 bases and the J segment 5 bases; nucleotides outside the gene matches: 9. CDR1 and CDR2 (germline): LGHNA, YNFKEQ. The length of the CDR3 is 15 residues. The DNA of the CDR3 is TGTGCCAGCAGCACAGGACAGGGCCGGCAAGATACGCAGTATTTT. Translation gives CASSTGQGRQDTQYF.

The CDR3 region has the DNA TGTGCCAGCTCACCCATGGCAGGCCCCGATACGCAGTATTTT. Translating it yields CASSPMAGPDTQYF. V usage is TRBV18 and J usage is TRBJ2-3; D unclear. CDR3 length: 14 amino acids. Germline loops: CDR1 KGHSH, CDR2 LQKENI. The V and J ends lost 3 bases and 6 bases respectively, with 13 bases between them.

The J gene is TRBJ2-7, the V gene TRBV28; D is ambiguous. The CDR3 is 12 amino acids. V lost 3 bases, J lost 8 bases, and 11 bases lay in between. The germline gives CDR1 MDHEN, CDR2 SYDVKM. In nucleotides, the CDR3 is TGTGCCAGCAGTTTTTCTAGTTTCCAGCAGTACTTC. Protein product: CASSFSSFQQYF.

The chain employs TRBV9 and TRBJ2-1; maybe TRBD2 (5 bases). Trimming took 0 bases from V and 2 from J, leaving 9 bases between them. The CDR3 spans 15 residues. Germline CDR1 SGDLS, CDR2 YYNGEE. The CDR3 bases are TGTGCCAGCAGCGTAGCACTAGGGACCTACAATGAGCAGTTCTTC. Residues: CASSVALGTYNEQFF. The full variable domain, rest sourced from reference TRBV9 and TRBJ2-1, is DSGVTQTPKHLITATGQRVTLRCSPRSGDLSVYWYQQSLDQGLQFLIQYYNGEERAKGNILERFSAQQFPDLHSELNLSSLELGDSALYFCASSVALGTYNEQFFGPGTRLTVL.

The chain uses TRBV2 and TRBJ1-5; a weak D match, TRBD1 (6 bases). V shed 4 bases and J shed 3 bases, with 10 bases lying between them. Per germline, CDR1 SNHLY and CDR2 FYNNEI. The CDR3 is 14 residues long. The CDR3 is CASSVTGSNQPQHF. CDR3 sequence (DNA): TGTGCCAGCAGTGTGACAGGCTCCAATCAGCCCCAGCATTTT. The variable domain in full, with the rest retrieved from reference TRBV2 and TRBJ1-5, is EPEVTQTPSHQVTQMGQEVILRCVPISNHLYFYWYRQILGQKVEFLVSFYNNEISEKSEIFDDQFSVERPDGSNFTLKIRSTKLEDSAMYFCASSVTGSNQPQHFGDGTRLSIL.

Regarding this clone: Other DNA sequences in the sample encode the same CDR3. This chain connects TRBV20-1 to TRBJ2-5; D remains ambiguous. Germline loops: CDR1 DFQATT, CDR2 SNEGSKA (reference sequence). The V end lost 0 bases, the J end lost 4 bases, and 3 bases lay between the germline ends. The CDR3 is 11 amino acids. CDR3 protein: CSARDRETQYF. The CDR3 DNA is TGCAGTGCTAGAGATCGAGAGACCCAGTACTTC.

The chain carries TRBV5-8 and TRBJ2-3; D might be TRBD1 (7 bases). Germline assignment: CDR1 SGHTS and CDR2 YDEGEE. The germline V and J ends were trimmed by 0 bases and 4 bases, with 15 bases remaining between them. The CDR3 contains 16 residues. In DNA form, the CDR3 reads TGTGCCAGCAGCTTGGGGCCAGGGGGGAATGCAGATACGCAGTATTTT. This codes for CASSLGPGGNADTQYF.

The chain carries TRBV19 and TRBJ2-1; 12 bases are shared with TRBD2. Germline V gene sequence: CDR1 LNHDA, CDR2 SQIVND (reference sequence). Trimming took 4 bases from V and 0 from J; bases not matched to a gene: 7. This CDR3 region has 18 residues. The chain's CDR3 is CASSKGLAGLSSYNEQFF. CDR3 bases: TGTGCCAGTAGTAAGGGACTAGCGGGTCTGAGCTCCTACAATGAGCAGTTCTTC. The variable domain in full, completed from reference TRBV19 and TRBJ2-1, reads DGGITQSPKYLFRKEGQNVTLSCEQNLNHDAMYWYRQDPGQGLRLIYYSQIVNDFQKGDIAEGYSVSREKKESFPLTVTSAQKNPTAFYLCASSKGLAGLSSYNEQFFGPGTRLTVL.

The chain joins TRBV2 to TRBJ2-3; TRBD1 aligns across 8 bases. The germline V gene encodes CDR1 SNHLY and CDR2 FYNNEI. Trimming removed 8 bases from V and 2 bases from J; junction bases left unmatched: 12. The CDR3 covers 16 residues. The CDR3, as DNA: TGTGCCAGCGGTACTACGGGGCAGGGGGCCACAGATACGCAGTATTTT. It codes for CASGTTGQGATDTQYF.

This rearrangement joins TRBV2 to TRBJ1-2; weak D call: TRBD1 (5 bases). This CDR3 is 12 amino acids long. Trimming removed 6 bases from V and 5 bases from J, with 10 bases in between. The V gene's germline CDR1 is SNHLY and CDR2 FYNNEI. The chain's CDR3 is CASRGTTYGYTF. The CDR3 nucleotides read TGTGCCAGCAGGGGGACCACGTATGGCTACACCTTC.

This chain uses TRBV28 with TRBJ1-1; D is undetermined. The CDR3 has 15 amino acids. Germline CDR1 MDHEN, CDR2 SYDVKM. V lost 1 base and J 1 base, leaving 10 bases between the germline ends. The CDR3 DNA follows: TGTGCCAGCAGTTTATCGCCCCCAAGGAACACTGAAGCTTTCTTT. Its protein is CASSLSPPRNTEAFF.

This clone was observed a handful of times. The chain links TRBV18 to TRBJ2-5; D gene uncertain. Germline V gene sequence: CDR1 KGHSH, CDR2 LQKENI. This CDR3 spans 12 amino acids. V was pared by 5 bases and J by 0 bases, with 4 bases between. CDR3 sequence (DNA): TGTGCCAGCTCATCGTACCAAGAGACCCAGTACTTC. It specifies CASSSYQETQYF.

V usage is TRBV10-3 and J usage is TRBJ2-1; D unclear. There are 13 residues in the CDR3. V lost 0 bases, J lost 4 bases, and 4 bases lay in between. From germline, CDR1 is ENHRY and CDR2 SYGVKD. The CDR3 loop is CAISESGYNEQFF. The DNA for the CDR3 is TGTGCCATCAGTGAGTCTGGGTACAATGAGCAGTTCTTC.

The chain has TRBV28 and TRBJ1-5, with 7 positions matching TRBD1. V lost 3 bases, J lost 0 bases, and 5 bases stayed unmatched. The CDR3 runs to 16 residues. Germline V gene lookup returns CDR1 MDHEN and CDR2 SYDVKM. The CDR3 DNA sequence: TGTGCCAGCAGTTTTTTGGGACAGATTAGCAATCAGCCCCAGCATTTT. It specifies CASSFLGQISNQPQHF.

CDR3 bases: TGTGCCAGCAGCTTGGTTCGGGGGACCTATAATTCACCCCTCCACTTT. As protein: CASSLVRGTYNSPLHF. The rearrangement joins TRBV5-6 to TRBJ1-6; maybe TRBD1 (5 bases). Trimming took off 0 bases at V and 2 bases at J, with 9 bases between the two ends. The CDR3 covers 16 residues. In germline, CDR1 is SGHDT, CDR2 YYEEEE.

J is TRBJ1-5 and V is TRBV28, with TRBD1 identical over 8 bases. This CDR3 region has 15 residues. Germline values: CDR1 MDHEN, CDR2 SYDVKM. The V and J ends lost 2 bases and 4 bases, in that order; junction bases with no gene match: 4. CDR3 bases: TGTGCCAGCAGTTTAGGGACAGGTGGGAATCAGCCCCAGCATTTT. This codes for CASSLGTGGNQPQHF.

The chain combines TRBV30 with TRBJ1-3; no clear D. Germline V CDR1 and CDR2: GTSNPN, SVGIG (reference sequence). The CDR3 runs to 16 residues. Trimming shortened V by 0 bases and J by 4 bases, and 16 bases separated the two germline ends. CDR3 sequence reads: CAWSVPGRREGNTIYF. CDR3 coding DNA: TGTGCCTGGAGTGTGCCCGGGAGGCGTGAGGGAAACACCATATATTTT.

The genes are TRBV27 and TRBJ1-5; weak D call: TRBD1 (5 bases). V lost 3 bases and J lost 7, with 13 bases in between. CDR3 length: 14 amino acids. From germline, CDR1 is MNHEY and CDR2 SMNVEV (reference sequence). The CDR3 region is CASSLAQGLQPQHF. As DNA, the CDR3 is TGTGCCAGCAGTTTGGCGCAGGGCCTACAGCCCCAGCATTTT.

The genes are TRBV6-1 and TRBJ2-5; 9 nucleotides align to TRBD2. J was trimmed by 4 bases and V by 6 bases; bases with no gene match: 9. Germline lookup yields CDR1 MNHNS and CDR2 SASEGT. The CDR3 is 15 residues long. The chain's CDR3 is CASSPLAGAVETQYF. CDR3 nucleotide sequence: TGTGCCAGCAGCCCATTAGCGGGAGCGGTAGAGACCCAGTACTTC.

The chain has TRBV19 and TRBJ1-1; the D gene is possibly TRBD1 (5 bases). Germline V lookup: CDR1 LNHDA, CDR2 SQIVND (reference sequence). V lost 1 base and J 1 base, leaving 10 bases between the germline ends. The CDR3 extends over 15 amino acids. CDR3 sequence (DNA): TGTGCCAGTAGTATAGCGCCGGGACCGAACACTGAAGCTTTCTTT. Translated, it gives CASSIAPGPNTEAFF.

The chain combines TRBV11-2 with TRBJ2-1; a weak D match, TRBD1 (5 bases). The CDR3 extends over 13 amino acids. Germline V gene sequence: CDR1 SGHAT, CDR2 FQNNGV. V was trimmed by 3 bases and J by 4 bases, leaving 7 bases between them. CDR3 loop: CASSFRVYNEQFF. CDR3 coding DNA: TGTGCCAGCAGCTTCAGGGTATACAATGAGCAGTTCTTC. The full variable domain, its missing parts supplied by reference TRBV11-2 and TRBJ2-1, is EAGVAQSPRYKIIEKRQSVAFWCNPISGHATLYWYQQILGQGPKLLIQFQNNGVVDDSQLPKDRFSAERLKGVDSTLKIQPAKLEDSAVYLCASSFRVYNEQFFGPGTRLTVL.

The rearrangement uses TRBV6-4 and TRBJ1-1, with D possibly TRBD1 on 6 matching bases. V lost 4 bases and J 5 bases, leaving 11 bases between the germline ends. Germline V gene sequence: CDR1 MRHNA, CDR2 SNTAGT. The CDR3 has 13 amino acids. The CDR3 nucleotides read TGTGCCAGCAGTGCGGGGGCGGGAACTGAAGCTTTCTTT. Its translation: CASSAGAGTEAFF.